The T cell receptor (beta chain) described here comes from a study of cytomegalovirus exposure and HLA in healthy donors. PCR used 60 Vbeta primers and 13 Jbeta primers. Generated by immunoSEQ multiplex PCR, the TCRdb table keeps only in-frame clones and is missing some. The table lists 120,000 or so clones, around three quarters of them singletons, with around 5% in the top ten. It was healthy bone marrow donors who served as donors. A remark on this clone: Its specificity is not known.

The CDR3 runs 16 residues. Germline V gene lookup returns CDR1 MNHEY and CDR2 SVGAGI. J lost 0 bases, V lost 4 bases, and 5 bases had no gene match. Study-wide findings and caveats: In a later analysis, CMV-associated beta chains were mostly HLA-associated, it appeared.

The specimen sequenced was PBMCs. The chain employs TRBV6-5 and TRBJ2-3; TRBD1 agrees at 9 bases. The receptor was isolated from a man aged 45-65 years in good health and CMV-seropositive. The CDR3 nucleotides read TGTGCCAGCAGTTGGACAGGGGTTTCTAGCACAGATACGCAGTATTTT. Encoded protein: CASSWTGVSSTDTQYF.